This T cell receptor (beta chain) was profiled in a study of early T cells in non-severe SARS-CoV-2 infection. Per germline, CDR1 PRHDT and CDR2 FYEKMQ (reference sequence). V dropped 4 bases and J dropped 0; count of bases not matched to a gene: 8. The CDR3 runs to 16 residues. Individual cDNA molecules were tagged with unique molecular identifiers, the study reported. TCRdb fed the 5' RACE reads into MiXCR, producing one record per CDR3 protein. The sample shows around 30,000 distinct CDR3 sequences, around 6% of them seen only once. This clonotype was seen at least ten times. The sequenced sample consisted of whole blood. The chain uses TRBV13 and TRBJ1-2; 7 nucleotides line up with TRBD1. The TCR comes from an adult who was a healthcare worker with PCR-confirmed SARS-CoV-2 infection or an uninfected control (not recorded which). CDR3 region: CASSSPGTAANYGYTF. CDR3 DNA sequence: TGTGCCAGCAGCTCCCCTGGGACAGCTGCTAACTATGGCTACACCTTC. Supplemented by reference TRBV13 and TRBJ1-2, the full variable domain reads AAGVIQSPRHLIKEKRETATLKCYPIPRHDTVYWYQQGPGQDPQFLISFYEKMQSDKGSIPDRFSAQQFSDYHSELNMSSLELGDSALYFCASSSPGTAANYGYTFGSGTRLTVV.